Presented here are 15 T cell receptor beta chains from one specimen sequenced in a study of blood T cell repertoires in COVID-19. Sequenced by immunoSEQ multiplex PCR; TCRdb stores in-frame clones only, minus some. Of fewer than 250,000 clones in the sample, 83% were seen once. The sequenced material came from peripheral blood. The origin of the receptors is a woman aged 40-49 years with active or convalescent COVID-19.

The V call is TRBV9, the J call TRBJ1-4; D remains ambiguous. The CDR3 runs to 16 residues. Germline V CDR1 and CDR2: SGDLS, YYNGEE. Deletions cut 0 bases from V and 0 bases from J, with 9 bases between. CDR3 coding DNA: TGTGCCAGCAGCGTAGCGGGGTTCGCAACTAATGAAAAACTGTTTTTT. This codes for CASSVAGFATNEKLFF.

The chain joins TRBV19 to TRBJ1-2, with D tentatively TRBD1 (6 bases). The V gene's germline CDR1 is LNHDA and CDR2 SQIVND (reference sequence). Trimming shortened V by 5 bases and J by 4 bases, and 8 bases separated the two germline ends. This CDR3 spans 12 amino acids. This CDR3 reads CASSQGTYGYTF. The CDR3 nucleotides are TGTGCCAGTAGTCAGGGGACCTATGGCTACACCTTC.

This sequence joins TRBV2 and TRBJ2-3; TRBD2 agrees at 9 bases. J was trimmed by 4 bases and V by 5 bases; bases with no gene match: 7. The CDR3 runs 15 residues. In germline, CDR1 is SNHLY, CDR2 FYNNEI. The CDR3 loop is CASSLSGSHADTQYF. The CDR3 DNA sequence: TGTGCCAGCAGTCTTAGCGGGAGTCACGCAGATACGCAGTATTTT.

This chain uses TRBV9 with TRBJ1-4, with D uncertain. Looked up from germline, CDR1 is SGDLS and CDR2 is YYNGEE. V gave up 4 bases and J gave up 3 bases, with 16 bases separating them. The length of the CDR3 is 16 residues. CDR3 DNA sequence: TGTGCCAGCAGCACCCGAGCGGGGTTGGCTAATGAAAAACTGTTTTTT. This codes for CASSTRAGLANEKLFF.

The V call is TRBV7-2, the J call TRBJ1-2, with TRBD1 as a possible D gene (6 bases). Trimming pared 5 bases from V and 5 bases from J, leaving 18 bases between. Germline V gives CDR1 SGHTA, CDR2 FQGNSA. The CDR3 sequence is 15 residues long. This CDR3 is CASSPKSRGGYGYTF. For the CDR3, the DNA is TGTGCCAGCAGCCCCAAATCTAGGGGGGGGTATGGCTACACCTTC.

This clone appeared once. The CDR3 here is CASSVLGGANGNTIYF. In DNA form, the CDR3 reads TGCGCCAGCAGCGTTTTAGGGGGGGCAAACGGAAACACCATATATTTT. The chain combines TRBV5-1 with TRBJ1-3, with D maybe TRBD1 (6 bases). V gave up 4 bases and J gave up 4 bases, with 18 bases separating them. Germline CDR1 is SGHRS and CDR2 is YFSETQ. CDR3 length: 16 residues.

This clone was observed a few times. CDR3 DNA: TGTGCCAGCAGCGACATTACAGGGGGTAACACTGAAGCTTTCTTT. Its protein is CASSDITGGNTEAFF. The chain joins TRBV6-5 to TRBJ1-1; 8 bases fit TRBD1. V was pared by 6 bases and J by 2 bases, with 8 bases of the junction left unmatched. This CDR3 comprises 15 residues. Germline CDR1 is MNHEY and CDR2 is SVGAGI.

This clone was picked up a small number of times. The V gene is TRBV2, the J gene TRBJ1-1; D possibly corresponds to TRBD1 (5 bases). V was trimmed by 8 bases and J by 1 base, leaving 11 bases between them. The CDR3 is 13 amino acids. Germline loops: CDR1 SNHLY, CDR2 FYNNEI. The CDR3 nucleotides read TGTGCCAGCTGTAGGGGATGGAACACTGAAGCTTTCTTT. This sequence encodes CASCRGWNTEAFF.

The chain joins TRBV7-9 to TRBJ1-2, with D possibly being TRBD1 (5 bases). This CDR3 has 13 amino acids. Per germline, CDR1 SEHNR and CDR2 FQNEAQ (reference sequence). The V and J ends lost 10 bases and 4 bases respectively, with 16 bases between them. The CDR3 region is CAITKGFGYGYTF. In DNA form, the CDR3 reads TGTGCCATCACGAAGGGGTTCGGCTATGGCTACACCTTC.

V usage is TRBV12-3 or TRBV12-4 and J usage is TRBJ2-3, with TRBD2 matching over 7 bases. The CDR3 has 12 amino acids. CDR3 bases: TGTGTTGCGGGGGAAAACACAGATACGCAGTATTTT. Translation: CVAGENTDTQYF.

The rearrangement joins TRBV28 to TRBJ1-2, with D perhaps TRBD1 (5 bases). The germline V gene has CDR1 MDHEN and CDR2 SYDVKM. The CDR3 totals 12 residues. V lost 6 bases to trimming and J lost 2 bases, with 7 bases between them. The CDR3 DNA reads TGTGCCAGCAGGGGGGGGAACTATGGCTACACCTTC. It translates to CASRGGNYGYTF.

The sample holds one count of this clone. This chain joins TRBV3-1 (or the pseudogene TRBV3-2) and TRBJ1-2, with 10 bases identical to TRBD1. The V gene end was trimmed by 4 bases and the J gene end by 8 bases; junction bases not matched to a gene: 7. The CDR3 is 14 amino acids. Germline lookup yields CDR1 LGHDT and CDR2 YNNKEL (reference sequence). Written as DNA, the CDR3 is TGTGCCAGCAGCCCTAGGGACAGGGGAGGAGGCTACACCTTC. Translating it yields CASSPRDRGGGYTF.

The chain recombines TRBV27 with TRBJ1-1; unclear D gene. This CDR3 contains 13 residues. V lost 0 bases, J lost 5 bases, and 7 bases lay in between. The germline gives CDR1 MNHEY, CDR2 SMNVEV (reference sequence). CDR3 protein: CASSLSRETEAFF. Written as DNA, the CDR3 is TGTGCCAGCAGTTTATCGAGAGAGACTGAAGCTTTCTTT.

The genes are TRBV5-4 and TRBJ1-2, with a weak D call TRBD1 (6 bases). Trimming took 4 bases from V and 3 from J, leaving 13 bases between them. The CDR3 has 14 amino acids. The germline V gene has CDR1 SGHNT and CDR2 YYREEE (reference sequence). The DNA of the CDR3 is TGTGCCAGCAGCCCCGTGGGGGCGGACTATGGCTACACCTTC. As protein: CASSPVGADYGYTF. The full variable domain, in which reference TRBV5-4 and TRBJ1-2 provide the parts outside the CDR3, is ETGVTQSPTHLIKTRGQQVTLRCSSQSGHNTVSWYQQALGQGPQFIFQYYREEENGRGNFPPRFSGLQFPNYSSELNVNALELDDSALYLCASSPVGADYGYTFGSGTRLTVV.

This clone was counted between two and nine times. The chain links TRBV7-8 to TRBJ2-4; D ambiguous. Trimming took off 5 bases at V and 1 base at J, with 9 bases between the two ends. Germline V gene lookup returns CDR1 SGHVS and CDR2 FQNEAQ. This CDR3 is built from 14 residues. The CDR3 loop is CASSARWAKNIQYF. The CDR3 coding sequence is TGTGCCAGCAGCGCCCGGTGGGCCAAAAACATTCAGTACTTC. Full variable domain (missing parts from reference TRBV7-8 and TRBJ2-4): GAGVSQSPRYKVAKRGQDVALRCDPISGHVSLFWYQQALGQGPEFLTYFQNEAQLDKSGLPSDRFFAERPEGSVSTLKIQRTQQEDSAVYLCASSARWAKNIQYFGAGTRLSVL.